The next 18 T cell receptor beta chains were all read from a single sample in a study of shared T cell receptors in the human thymus. Using immunoSEQ multiplex PCR, the repertoire was profiled, and TCRdb retains in-frame clones only, with some absent. The table lists 650,000 to 950,000 clones, approximately 83% of them singletons, with about 0.011% in the top ten. This same sample was also taken into another study, of human thymus T cells.

Input material: thymocytes. Receptors were obtained from a girl less than two years old with a congenital heart defect.

There are a few counts of this clone. The chain couples TRBV2 to TRBJ1-6; TRBD1 is a possible D gene (6 bases). The germline V gene encodes CDR1 SNHLY and CDR2 FYNNEI. V lost 9 bases to trimming and J lost 4 bases, with 19 bases between them. The CDR3 sequence is 16 residues long. Here the CDR3 DNA reads TGTGCCAGTTACCTGGACAGCGATAATTATAATTCACCCCTCCACTTT. Its translation: CASYLDSDNYNSPLHF.

The chain is built from TRBV7-9 and TRBJ1-2; D is undetermined. Trimming removed 1 base from V and 0 bases from J, with 9 bases in between. Per germline, CDR1 SEHNR and CDR2 FQNEAQ (reference sequence). The CDR3 has 15 amino acids. CDR3 nucleotide sequence: TGTGCCAGCAGCTTAGTCCTTGGAGCTAACTATGGCTACACCTTC. Its translation: CASSLVLGANYGYTF.

About this clone itself: The sample holds other DNA sequences that translate to the same CDR3. The chain couples TRBV5-1 to TRBJ1-2; 7 nucleotides line up with TRBD1. CDR1 is SGHRS and CDR2 is YFSETQ in the germline V gene. The CDR3 sequence is 13 residues long. The V and J ends lost 0 bases and 4 bases, in that order; junction bases with no gene match: 0. The CDR3 region is CASSLGDSYGYTF. CDR3 bases: TGCGCCAGCAGCTTGGGGGACAGCTATGGCTACACCTTC.

V usage is TRBV9 and J usage is TRBJ1-6, with 10 nucleotides matching TRBD1. Per the germline V gene, CDR1 is SGDLS and CDR2 is YYNGEE. This CDR3 spans 15 amino acids. J was trimmed by 9 bases and V by 0 bases; bases with no gene match: 3. DNA for the CDR3: TGTGCCAGCAGCGTAGAGGACAGGGGGTTTTCACCCCTCCACTTT. Residues: CASSVEDRGFSPLHF. Using reference TRBV9 and TRBJ1-6 for the parts outside the CDR3, the full variable domain is DSGVTQTPKHLITATGQRVTLRCSPRSGDLSVYWYQQSLDQGLQFLIQYYNGEERAKGNILERFSAQQFPDLHSELNLSSLELGDSALYFCASSVEDRGFSPLHFGNGTRLTVT.

V is TRBV5-1 and J is TRBJ1-1; unclear D gene. This CDR3 contains 11 residues. The germline V gene has CDR1 SGHRS and CDR2 YFSETQ. Trimming removed 4 bases from V and 11 bases from J, with 12 bases in between. In nucleotides, the CDR3 is TGCGCCAGCAGCGCCGGAACGGGGGCTTTCTTT. It translates to CASSAGTGAFF.

With respect to this clone: A read error may produce the germline difference seen at one junction end. The chain has TRBV7-7 and TRBJ2-1; 11 bases are shared with TRBD2. CDR1 and CDR2 (germline): SSHAT, FNYEAQ (reference sequence). The CDR3 runs 14 residues. The CDR3 coding sequence is TGTGCTAGCAGCCCCCCCGGGACTAGCGGAGAGCAGTTCTTC. It is translated as CASSPPGTSGEQFF.

This chain connects TRBV6-1 to TRBJ2-1; 9 nucleotides align to TRBD1. V shed 2 bases and J 0 bases; nucleotides not matched to a gene: 11. Germline V gene lookup returns CDR1 MNHNS and CDR2 SASEGT. The CDR3 contains 19 residues. CDR3 sequence: CASSESGQGRGGSYNEQFF. The CDR3 nucleotides are TGTGCCAGCAGTGAATCGGGACAGGGAAGGGGGGGCTCCTACAATGAGCAGTTCTTC.

This clone showed up just a few times. The chain recombines TRBV4-1 with TRBJ1-1, with 11 bases that match TRBD1. The CDR3 is made up of 14 amino acids. CDR1 is MGHRA and CDR2 is YSYEKL in the germline V gene. Trimming removed 3 bases from V and 11 bases from J; junction bases left unmatched: 8. CDR3 in amino acids: CASSHPDRGLGAFF. DNA of the CDR3: TGCGCCAGCAGCCACCCGGACAGGGGGCTTGGGGCTTTCTTT.

The chain couples TRBV27 to TRBJ2-5, with D possibly being TRBD1 (6 bases). V gave up 5 bases and J gave up 2 bases, with 15 bases separating them. The CDR3 has 15 amino acids. The germline V gene has CDR1 MNHEY and CDR2 SMNVEV (reference sequence). The CDR3 sequence: CASSPFKGTQETQYF. DNA for the CDR3: TGTGCCAGCAGTCCCTTTAAGGGGACACAAGAGACCCAGTACTTC.

The chain couples TRBV18 to TRBJ1-1, with D hard to call. In germline, CDR1 is KGHSH, CDR2 LQKENI. This CDR3 is 15 amino acids long. Trimming took 3 bases from V and 3 from J, leaving 14 bases between them. The CDR3 protein is CASSPQLQRDTEAFF. CDR3 in DNA: TGTGCCAGCTCACCTCAACTCCAGAGGGACACTGAAGCTTTCTTT.

The chain uses TRBV25-1 and TRBJ2-1; D gene unclear. Trimming took off 5 bases at V and 4 bases at J, with 6 bases between the two ends. Germline V gene data show CDR1 as MGHDK and CDR2 as SYGVNS. CDR3 length: 12 residues. CDR3 in amino acids: CASSTRYNEQFF. In DNA, the CDR3 is TGTGCCAGCAGTACCAGATACAATGAGCAGTTCTTC. Looking up the rest from reference TRBV25-1 and TRBJ2-1 gives the full variable domain: EADIYQTPRYLVIGTGKKITLECSQTMGHDKMYWYQQDPGMELHLIHYSYGVNSTEKGDLSSESTVSRIRTEHFPLTLESARPSHTSQYLCASSTRYNEQFFGPGTRLTVL.

This sequence joins TRBV4-2 and TRBJ2-7; the D gene is possibly TRBD2 (5 bases). V gave up 4 bases and J gave up 6 bases, with 16 bases separating them. This CDR3 spans 14 amino acids. CDR1 is LGHNA and CDR2 is YNFKEQ in the germline V gene. CDR3 protein: CASSPNGVQGEQYF. As DNA, the CDR3 is TGTGCCAGCAGCCCGAACGGGGTTCAAGGCGAGCAGTACTTC.

This clone came up once. V is TRBV9 and J is TRBJ1-5; 7 bases fit TRBD1. The CDR3 sequence is 16 residues long. Germline lookup yields CDR1 SGDLS and CDR2 YYNGEE. The V segment lost 4 bases and the J segment 1 base; nucleotides outside the gene matches: 8. CDR3 protein: CASSQTGEGSNQPQHF. As DNA, the CDR3 is TGTGCCAGCAGCCAAACAGGGGAAGGAAGCAATCAGCCCCAGCATTTT. The full variable domain, in which reference TRBV9 and TRBJ1-5 provide the parts outside the CDR3, is DSGVTQTPKHLITATGQRVTLRCSPRSGDLSVYWYQQSLDQGLQFLIQYYNGEERAKGNILERFSAQQFPDLHSELNLSSLELGDSALYFCASSQTGEGSNQPQHFGDGTRLSIL.

This clone was seen once. The rearrangement links TRBV2 to TRBJ1-5; D remains unclear. The germline gives CDR1 SNHLY, CDR2 FYNNEI. V was trimmed by 2 bases and J by 4 bases, leaving 15 bases between them. The CDR3 extends over 16 amino acids. CDR3 in DNA: TGTGCCAGCAGTGAACCGGGGAGGATGCGGAATCAGCCCCAGCATTTT. It yields the protein CASSEPGRMRNQPQHF.

The chain is built from TRBV27 and TRBJ2-1; 9 nucleotides line up with TRBD2. This CDR3 is built from 16 residues. CDR1 and CDR2 from the germline V gene are MNHEY and SMNVEV (reference sequence). J was trimmed by 5 bases and V by 6 bases; bases with no gene match: 11. The CDR3 DNA follows: TGTGCCAGCAGACCCCTTAGCGGGAGAAATCACAATGAGCAGTTCTTC. It yields the protein CASRPLSGRNHNEQFF.

The chain carries TRBV19 and TRBJ2-3; 7 positions agree with TRBD2. Looked up from germline, CDR1 is LNHDA and CDR2 is SQIVND (reference sequence). The CDR3 sequence is 17 residues long. With 6 bases clipped from V and 0 bases from J, the junction kept 12 bases outside the gene matches. The CDR3 DNA reads TGTGCCAGTAGCCTCAGCGGGGAGCAGACTAGCACAGATACGCAGTATTTT. This translates into CASSLSGEQTSTDTQYF.

This clone was counted a single time. The chain uses TRBV4-3 and TRBJ2-1; a weak D match, TRBD2 (6 bases). Germline V gene sequence: CDR1 LGHNA, CDR2 YSLEER. The V gene lost 2 bases and the J gene lost 3 bases, with 17 bases spanning the gap. There are 17 residues in the CDR3. The CDR3 DNA reads TGCGCCAGCAGCCAATCCCGGGGGAAAGAGTGCTACAATGAGCAGTTCTTC. It specifies CASSQSRGKECYNEQFF.

This chain joins TRBV7-2 and TRBJ2-7; 9 bases are shared with TRBD1. Germline loops: CDR1 SGHTA, CDR2 FQGNSA. The CDR3 runs 14 residues. J lost 2 bases, V lost 5 bases, and 4 bases had no gene match. CDR3 sequence: CASSRQGVAYEQYF. CDR3 sequence (DNA): TGTGCCAGCAGCCGACAGGGGGTTGCCTACGAGCAGTACTTC.